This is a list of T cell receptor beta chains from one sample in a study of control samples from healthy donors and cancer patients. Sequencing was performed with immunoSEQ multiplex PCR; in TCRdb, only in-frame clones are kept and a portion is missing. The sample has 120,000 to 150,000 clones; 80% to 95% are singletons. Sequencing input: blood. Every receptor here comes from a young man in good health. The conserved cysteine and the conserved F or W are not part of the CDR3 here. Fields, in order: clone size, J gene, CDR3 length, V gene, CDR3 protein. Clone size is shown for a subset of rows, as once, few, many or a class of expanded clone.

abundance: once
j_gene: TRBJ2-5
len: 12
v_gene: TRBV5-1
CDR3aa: ASSSIDRLGTQY

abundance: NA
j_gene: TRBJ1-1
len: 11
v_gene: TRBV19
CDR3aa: ASSRGRGTEAF

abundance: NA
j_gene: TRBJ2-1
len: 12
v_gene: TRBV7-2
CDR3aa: ASSFSGSGNEQF

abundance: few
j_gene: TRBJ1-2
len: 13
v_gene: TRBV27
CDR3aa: ASLWGGGGLGGYT

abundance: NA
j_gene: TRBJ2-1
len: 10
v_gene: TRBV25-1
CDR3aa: ASSDPRREQF

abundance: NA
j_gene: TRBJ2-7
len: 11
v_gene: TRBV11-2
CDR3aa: ASSPGSRASQY

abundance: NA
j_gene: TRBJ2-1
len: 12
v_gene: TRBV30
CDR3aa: AWSVHSLHNEQF

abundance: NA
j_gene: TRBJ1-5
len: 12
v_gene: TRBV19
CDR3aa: ASTGWERNQPQH

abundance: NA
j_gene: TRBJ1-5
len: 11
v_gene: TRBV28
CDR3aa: ASSRPGVEPQH

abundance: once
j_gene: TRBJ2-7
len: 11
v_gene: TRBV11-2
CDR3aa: ASSLRVRHEQY

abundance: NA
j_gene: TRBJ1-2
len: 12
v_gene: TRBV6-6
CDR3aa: ASSPGGPNYGYT

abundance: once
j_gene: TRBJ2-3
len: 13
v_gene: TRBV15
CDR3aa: ATSVEGLSTDTQY

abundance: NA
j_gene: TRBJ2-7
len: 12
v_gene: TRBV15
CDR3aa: ATSRISKGNEQY

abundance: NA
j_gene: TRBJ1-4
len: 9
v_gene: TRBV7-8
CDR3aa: ASSLDEKLF

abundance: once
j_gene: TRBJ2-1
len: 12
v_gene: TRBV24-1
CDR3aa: ATALTDSYNEQF

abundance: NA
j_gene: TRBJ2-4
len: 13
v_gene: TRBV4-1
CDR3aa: ASSLHQTAKNIQY

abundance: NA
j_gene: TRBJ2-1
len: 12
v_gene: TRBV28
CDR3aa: ASSLVQLIDEQF

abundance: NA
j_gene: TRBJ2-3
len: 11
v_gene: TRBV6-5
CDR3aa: ATRGGFGDTQY

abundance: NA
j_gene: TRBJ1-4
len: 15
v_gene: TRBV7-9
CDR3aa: ASSLVGGDSTNEKLF

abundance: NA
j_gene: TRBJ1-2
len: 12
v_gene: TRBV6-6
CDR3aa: ASSYVGSPLSYT

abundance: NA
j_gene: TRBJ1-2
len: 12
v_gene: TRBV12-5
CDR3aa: ASGQGDRAVGYT

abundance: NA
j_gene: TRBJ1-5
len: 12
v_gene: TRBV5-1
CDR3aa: ASSLKTGGQPQH

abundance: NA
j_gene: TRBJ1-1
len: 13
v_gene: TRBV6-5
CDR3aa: ASSRQGRGVAEAF

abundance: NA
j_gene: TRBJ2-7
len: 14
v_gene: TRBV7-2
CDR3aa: ASSSLRGQGAYEQY

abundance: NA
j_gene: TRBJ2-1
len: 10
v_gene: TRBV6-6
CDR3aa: ASWTSGNEQF

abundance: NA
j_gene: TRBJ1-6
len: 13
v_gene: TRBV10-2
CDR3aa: ASSWLTGDNSPLH

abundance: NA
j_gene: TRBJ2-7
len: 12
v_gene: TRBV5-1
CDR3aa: ASSLASGRDEQY

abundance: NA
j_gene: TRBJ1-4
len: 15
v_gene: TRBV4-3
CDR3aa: ASSHMPSGQLNEKLF

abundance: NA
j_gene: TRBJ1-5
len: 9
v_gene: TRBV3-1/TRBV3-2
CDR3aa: ASSHAQPQH

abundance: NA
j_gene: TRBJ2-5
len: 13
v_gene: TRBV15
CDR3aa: ATSRDSSAQETQY

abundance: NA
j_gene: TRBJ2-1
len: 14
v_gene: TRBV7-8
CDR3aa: ASSLGSGSSYNEQF

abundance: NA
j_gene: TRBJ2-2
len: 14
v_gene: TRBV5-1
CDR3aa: ASSFSGGQNTGELF

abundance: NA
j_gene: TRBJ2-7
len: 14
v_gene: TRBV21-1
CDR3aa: ASRFFRWRTQDEQY

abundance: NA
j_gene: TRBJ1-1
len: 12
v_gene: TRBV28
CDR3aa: ASSFNRGYTEAF

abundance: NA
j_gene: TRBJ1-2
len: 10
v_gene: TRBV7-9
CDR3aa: ATSDGNYGYT

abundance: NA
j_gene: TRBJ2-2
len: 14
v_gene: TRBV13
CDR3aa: ASTVTSGANTGELF

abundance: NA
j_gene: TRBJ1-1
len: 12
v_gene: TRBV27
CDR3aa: ASSLTSFNTEAF

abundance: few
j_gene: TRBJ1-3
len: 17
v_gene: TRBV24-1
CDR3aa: ATSDLPGNERSSGNTIY

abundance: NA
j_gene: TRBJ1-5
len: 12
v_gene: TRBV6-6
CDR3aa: ASSHGLVDQPQH

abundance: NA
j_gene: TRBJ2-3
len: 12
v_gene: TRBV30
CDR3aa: AWSLGGAPDTQY

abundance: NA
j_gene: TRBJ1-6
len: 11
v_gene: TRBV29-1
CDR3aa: SVGDRTNSPLH

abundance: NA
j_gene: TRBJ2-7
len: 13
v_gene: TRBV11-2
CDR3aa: ASSSGLAGGYEQY